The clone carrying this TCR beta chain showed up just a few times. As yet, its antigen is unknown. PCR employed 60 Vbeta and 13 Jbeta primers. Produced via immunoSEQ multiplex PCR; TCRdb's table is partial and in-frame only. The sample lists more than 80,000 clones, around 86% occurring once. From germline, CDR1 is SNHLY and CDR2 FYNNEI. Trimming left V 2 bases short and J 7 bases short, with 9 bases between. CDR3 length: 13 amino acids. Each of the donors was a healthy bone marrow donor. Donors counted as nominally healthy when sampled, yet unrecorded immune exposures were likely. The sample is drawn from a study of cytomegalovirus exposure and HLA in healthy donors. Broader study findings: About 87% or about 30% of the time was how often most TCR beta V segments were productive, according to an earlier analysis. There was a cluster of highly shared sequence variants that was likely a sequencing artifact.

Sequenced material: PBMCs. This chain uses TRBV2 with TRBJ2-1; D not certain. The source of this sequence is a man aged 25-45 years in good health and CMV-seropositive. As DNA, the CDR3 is TGTGCCAGCAGTGAACCGCAGACTAATGAGCAGTTCTTC. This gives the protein CASSEPQTNEQFF.